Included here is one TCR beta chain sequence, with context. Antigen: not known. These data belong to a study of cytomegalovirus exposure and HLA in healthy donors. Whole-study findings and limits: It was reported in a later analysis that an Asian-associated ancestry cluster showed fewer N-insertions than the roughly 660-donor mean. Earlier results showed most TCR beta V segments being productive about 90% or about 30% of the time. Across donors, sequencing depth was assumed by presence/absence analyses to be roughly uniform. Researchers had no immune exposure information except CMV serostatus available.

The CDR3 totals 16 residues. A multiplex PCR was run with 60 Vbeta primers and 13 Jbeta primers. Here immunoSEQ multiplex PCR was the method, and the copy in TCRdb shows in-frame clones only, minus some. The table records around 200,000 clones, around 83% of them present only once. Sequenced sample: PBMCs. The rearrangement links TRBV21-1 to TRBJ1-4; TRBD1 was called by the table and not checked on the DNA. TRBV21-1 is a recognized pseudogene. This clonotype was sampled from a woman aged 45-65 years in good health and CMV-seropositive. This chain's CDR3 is CASSKPPGQGEEKLFF. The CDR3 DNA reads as TGTGCCAGCAGCAAACCCCCCGGACAGGGGGAGGAAAAACTGTTTTTT.